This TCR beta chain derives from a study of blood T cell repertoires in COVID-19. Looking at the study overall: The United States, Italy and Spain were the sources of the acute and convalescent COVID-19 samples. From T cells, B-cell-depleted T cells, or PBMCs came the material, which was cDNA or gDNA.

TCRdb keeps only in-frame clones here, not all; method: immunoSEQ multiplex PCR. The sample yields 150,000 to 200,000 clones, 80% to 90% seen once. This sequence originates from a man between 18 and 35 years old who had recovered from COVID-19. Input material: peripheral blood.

The DNA of the CDR3 is TGTGCCAGCAGCTCGACCGGGACTAGCGGTAACAATGAGCAGTTCTTC. As protein: CASSSTGTSGNNEQFF. This chain uses TRBV7-3 with TRBJ2-1; 11 bases are shared with TRBD2. The CDR3 is 16 amino acids. Germline CDR1 SGHTA, CDR2 FQGTGA. After removal of 4 bases from V and 5 bases from J, the junction contained 7 bases not matched to a gene. Complete variable domain (other parts from reference TRBV7-3 and TRBJ2-1): GAGVSQTPSNKVTEKGKYVELRCDPISGHTALYWYRQSLGQGPEFLIYFQGTGAADDSGLPNDRFFAVRPEGSVSTLKIQRTERGDSAVYLCASSSTGTSGNNEQFFGPGTRLTVL.